This TCR beta chain was obtained from a study of CD8 T cells in ankylosing spondylitis (dated by TCRdb to about 2017). Background on the whole study: To find TCR variants linked to disease, the study profiled T cell receptor beta repertoires in ankylosing spondylitis patients and healthy donors. The full study cohort comprised approximately 23 ankylosing spondylitis patients and some 100 healthy donors. Samples of peripheral blood were taken, and for ankylosing spondylitis patients, synovial fluid was collected as well. The research as a whole found: The disease-linked clones showed a CD8+ phenotype and occurred at relatively low frequencies in peripheral blood. Blood from ankylosing spondylitis patients appeared to be characterized by a TCR beta motif composed of about eight highly homologous amino acid variants. The disease-linked clones were reported as significantly enriched in matched synovial fluid samples from ankylosing spondylitis patients. Some of the motif variants had been reported before in the synovial fluid and blood of reactive arthritis patients, a finding that suggests common disease-initiation mechanisms.

Sequencing took place on an Illumina HiSeq 2500. TCR beta libraries were prepared by quantitative 5'-RACE with molecular barcodes. On the authors' methods: A new computational method, built on a probabilistic model of VDJ rearrangement, was used to identify disease-linked TCR variants. TCRdb trimmed the raw reads at Q25, called clones with MiXCR and kept productive beta chains. Rows are unified per CDR3 protein, each entry keeping the most common DNA and genes. What appears here as the V and J calls and clone size reflects TCRdb's work, not the paper's. This sample has 40,000 or so distinct CDR3 sequences in its table, and approximately 11% of those were observed once. About 1.4% of the sample goes to the ten largest clones. This clonotype was counted many times. Its antigen specificity is not known. No clone much larger than this one lies a single base away; base qualities are absent. This clonotype originated in a male donor with ankylosing spondylitis or in good health (not recorded which). Sequenced: blood, either unsorted or a sorted T cell fraction (not recorded which).

The CDR3 in this case is CASSGILDEQFF. The base sequence is TGTGCCAGCAGCGGGATCCTCGATGAGCAGTTCTTC. This receptor chain uses TRBV21-1 and TRBJ2-1. TRBV21-1 is an annotated pseudogene. There are 12 amino acids in the CDR3, from cysteine to phenylalanine inclusive. Solely the CDR3 DNA is kept, with 36 bases framed from the first base.